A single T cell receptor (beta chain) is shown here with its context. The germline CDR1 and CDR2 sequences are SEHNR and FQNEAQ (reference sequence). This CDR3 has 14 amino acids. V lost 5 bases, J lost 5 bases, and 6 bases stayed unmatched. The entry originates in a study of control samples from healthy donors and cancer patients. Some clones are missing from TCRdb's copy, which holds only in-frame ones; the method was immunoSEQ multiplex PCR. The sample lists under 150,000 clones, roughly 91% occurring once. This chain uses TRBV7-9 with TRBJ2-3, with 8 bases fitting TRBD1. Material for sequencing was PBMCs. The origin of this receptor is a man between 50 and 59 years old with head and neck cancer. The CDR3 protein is CASSLGQGRDTQYF. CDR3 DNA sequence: TGTGCCAGCAGCCTCGGACAGGGAAGAGATACGCAGTATTTT.